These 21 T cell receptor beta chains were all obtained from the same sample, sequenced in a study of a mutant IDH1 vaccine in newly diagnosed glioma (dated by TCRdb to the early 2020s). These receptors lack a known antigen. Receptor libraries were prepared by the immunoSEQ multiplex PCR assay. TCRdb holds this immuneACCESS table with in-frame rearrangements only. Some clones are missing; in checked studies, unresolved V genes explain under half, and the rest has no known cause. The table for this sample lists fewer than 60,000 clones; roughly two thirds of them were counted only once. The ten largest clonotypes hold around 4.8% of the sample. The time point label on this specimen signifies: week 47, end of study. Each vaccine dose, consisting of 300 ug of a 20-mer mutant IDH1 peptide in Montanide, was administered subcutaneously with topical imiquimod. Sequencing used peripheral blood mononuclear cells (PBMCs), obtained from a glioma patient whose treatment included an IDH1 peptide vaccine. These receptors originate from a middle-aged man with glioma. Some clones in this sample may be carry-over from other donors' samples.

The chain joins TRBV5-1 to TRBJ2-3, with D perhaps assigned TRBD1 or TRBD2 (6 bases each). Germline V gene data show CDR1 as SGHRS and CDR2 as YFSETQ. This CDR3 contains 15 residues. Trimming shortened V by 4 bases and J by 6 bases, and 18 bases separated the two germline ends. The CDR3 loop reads CASSPEGHLGDTQYF. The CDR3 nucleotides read TGCGCCAGCAGCCCGGAGGGACACCTAGGGGATACGCAGTATTTT.

CDR3 sequence (DNA): TGTGCCAGCAGCCCCTCTTCGAGCTCCTACAATGAGCAGTTCTTC. Protein sequence: CASSPSSSSYNEQFF. The chain links TRBV7-9 to TRBJ2-1; D ambiguous. The CDR3 extends over 15 amino acids. Germline loops: CDR1 SEHNR, CDR2 FQNEAQ (reference sequence). Trimming removed 5 bases from V and 0 bases from J, with 11 bases in between.

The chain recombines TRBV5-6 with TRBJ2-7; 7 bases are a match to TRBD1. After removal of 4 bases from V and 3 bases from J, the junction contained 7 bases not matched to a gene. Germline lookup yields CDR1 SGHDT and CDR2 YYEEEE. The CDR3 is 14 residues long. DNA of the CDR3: TGTGCCAGCAGCCCACGGGACAGCCTCTACGAGCAGTACTTC. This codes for CASSPRDSLYEQYF.

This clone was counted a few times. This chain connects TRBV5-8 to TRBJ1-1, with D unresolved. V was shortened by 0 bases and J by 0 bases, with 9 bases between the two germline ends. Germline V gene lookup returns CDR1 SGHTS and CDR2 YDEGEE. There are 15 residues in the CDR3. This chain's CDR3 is CASSLEPPMNTEAFF. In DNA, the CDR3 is TGTGCCAGCAGCTTGGAACCGCCCATGAACACTGAAGCTTTCTTT. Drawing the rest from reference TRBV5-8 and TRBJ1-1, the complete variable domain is EAGVTQSPTHLIKTRGQQATLRCSPISGHTSVYWYQQALGLGLQFLLWYDEGEERNRGNFPPRFSGRQFPNYSSELNVNALELEDSALYLCASSLEPPMNTEAFFGQGTRLTVV.

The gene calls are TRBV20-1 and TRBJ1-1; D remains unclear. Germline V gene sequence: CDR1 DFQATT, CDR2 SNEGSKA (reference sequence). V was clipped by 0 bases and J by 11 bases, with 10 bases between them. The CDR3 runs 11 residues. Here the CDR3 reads CSARDQRVAFF. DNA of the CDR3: TGCAGTGCTAGAGATCAGCGGGTTGCTTTCTTT.

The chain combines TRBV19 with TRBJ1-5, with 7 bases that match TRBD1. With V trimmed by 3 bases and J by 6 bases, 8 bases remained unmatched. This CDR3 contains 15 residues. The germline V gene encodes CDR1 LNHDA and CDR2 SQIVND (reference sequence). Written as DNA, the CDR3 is TGTGCCAGTAGTATCATGCCCTCAGGGGGTCAGCCCCAGCATTTT. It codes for CASSIMPSGGQPQHF.

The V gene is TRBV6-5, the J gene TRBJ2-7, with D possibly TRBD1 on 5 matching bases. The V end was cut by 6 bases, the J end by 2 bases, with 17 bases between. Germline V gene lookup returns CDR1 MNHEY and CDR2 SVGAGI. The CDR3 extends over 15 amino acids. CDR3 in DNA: TGTGCCAGCAGGGCAAGGGGCACTGAAACCTACGAGCAGTACTTC. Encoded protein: CASRARGTETYEQYF.

The CDR3 DNA follows: TGCGCCAGCAGCAAAGACAGTTATGCAACGTCGTTCCCAGATACGCAGTATTTT. It translates to CASSKDSYATSFPDTQYF. The rearrangement joins TRBV5-1 to TRBJ2-3; D is possibly TRBD1 (5 bases). The CDR3 has 18 residues. With 4 bases removed from V and 4 bases from J, the gap between germline ends came to 25 bases. CDR1 SGHRS and CDR2 YFSETQ come from the germline V gene.

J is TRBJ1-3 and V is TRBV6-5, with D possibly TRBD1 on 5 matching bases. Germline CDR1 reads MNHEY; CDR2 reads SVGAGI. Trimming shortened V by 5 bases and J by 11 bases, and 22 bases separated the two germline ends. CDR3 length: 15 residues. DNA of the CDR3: TGTGCCAGCAGTAGCGCGGGACTCGGAGAGTACGCCATATATTTT. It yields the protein CASSSAGLGEYAIYF.

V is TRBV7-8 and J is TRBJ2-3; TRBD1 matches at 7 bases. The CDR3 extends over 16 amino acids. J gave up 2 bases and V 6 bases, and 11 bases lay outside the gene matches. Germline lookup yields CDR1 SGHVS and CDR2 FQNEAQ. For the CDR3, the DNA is TGTGCCAGCAGGAGAAGGGGGCTTCGGAACACAGATACGCAGTATTTT. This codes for CASRRRGLRNTDTQYF.

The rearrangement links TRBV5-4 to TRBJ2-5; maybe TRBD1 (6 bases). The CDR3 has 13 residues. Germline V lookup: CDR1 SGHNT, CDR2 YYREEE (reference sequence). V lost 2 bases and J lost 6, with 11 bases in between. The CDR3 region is CASSLNQGKTQYF. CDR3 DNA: TGTGCCAGCAGCTTAAACCAGGGGAAGACCCAGTACTTC.

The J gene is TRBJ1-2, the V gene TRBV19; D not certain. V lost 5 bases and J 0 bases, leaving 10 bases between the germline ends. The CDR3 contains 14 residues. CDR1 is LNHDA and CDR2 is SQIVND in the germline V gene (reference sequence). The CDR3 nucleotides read TGTGCCAGTAGTCCCTGGGCCGCTAACTATGGCTACACCTTC. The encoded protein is CASSPWAANYGYTF.

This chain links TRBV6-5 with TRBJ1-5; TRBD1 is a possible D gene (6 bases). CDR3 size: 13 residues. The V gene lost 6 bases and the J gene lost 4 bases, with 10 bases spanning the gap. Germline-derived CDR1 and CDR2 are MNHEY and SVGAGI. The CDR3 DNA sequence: TGTGCCAGCAGGGGACAACAAAATCAGCCCCAGCATTTT. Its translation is CASRGQQNQPQHF.

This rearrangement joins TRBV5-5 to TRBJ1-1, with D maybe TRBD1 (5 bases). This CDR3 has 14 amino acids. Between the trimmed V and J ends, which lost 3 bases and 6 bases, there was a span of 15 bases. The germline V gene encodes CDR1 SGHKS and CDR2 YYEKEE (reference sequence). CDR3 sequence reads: CASSSRDRRPEAFF. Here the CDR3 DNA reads TGTGCCAGCAGCTCCCGGGACCGACGGCCTGAAGCTTTCTTT.

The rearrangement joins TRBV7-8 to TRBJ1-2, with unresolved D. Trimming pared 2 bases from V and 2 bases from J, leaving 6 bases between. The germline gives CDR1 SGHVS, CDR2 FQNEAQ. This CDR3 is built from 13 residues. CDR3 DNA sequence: TGTGCCAGCAGCTTACTCACGAACTATGGCTACACCTTC. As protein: CASSLLTNYGYTF.

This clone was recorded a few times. CDR3 residues: CASSEFQPQHF. CDR3 sequence (DNA): TGTGCCAGCAGTGAGTTTCAGCCCCAGCATTTT. The V call is TRBV6-1, the J call TRBJ1-5, with D unresolved. V lost 3 bases and J lost 6, with 3 bases in between. There are 11 residues in the CDR3. CDR1 and CDR2 (germline): MNHNS, SASEGT.

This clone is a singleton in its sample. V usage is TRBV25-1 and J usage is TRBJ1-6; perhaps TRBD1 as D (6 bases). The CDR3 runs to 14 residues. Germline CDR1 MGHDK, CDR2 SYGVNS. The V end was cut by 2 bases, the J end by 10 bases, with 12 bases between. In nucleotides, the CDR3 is TGTGCCAGCAGTGAAGCAGGGGCCAGATCACCCCTCCACTTT. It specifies CASSEAGARSPLHF.

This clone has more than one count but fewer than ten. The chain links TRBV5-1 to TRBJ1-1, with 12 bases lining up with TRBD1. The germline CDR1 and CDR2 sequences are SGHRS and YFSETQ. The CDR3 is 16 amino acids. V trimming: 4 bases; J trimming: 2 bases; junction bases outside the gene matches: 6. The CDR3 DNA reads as TGCGCCAGCAGCCGGGGACAGGGGGCGATTAACACTGAAGCTTTCTTT. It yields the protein CASSRGQGAINTEAFF.

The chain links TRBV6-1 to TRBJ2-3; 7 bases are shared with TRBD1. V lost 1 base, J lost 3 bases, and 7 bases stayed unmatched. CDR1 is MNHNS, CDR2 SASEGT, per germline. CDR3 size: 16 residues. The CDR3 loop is CASSEGTRGPTDTQYF. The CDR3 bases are TGTGCCAGCAGTGAAGGTACGAGGGGGCCAACAGATACGCAGTATTTT.

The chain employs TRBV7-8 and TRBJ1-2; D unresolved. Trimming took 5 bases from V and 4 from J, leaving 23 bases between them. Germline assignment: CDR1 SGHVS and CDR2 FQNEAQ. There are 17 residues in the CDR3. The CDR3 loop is CASSPVSPEVLGYGYTF. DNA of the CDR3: TGTGCCAGCAGCCCAGTCTCCCCCGAGGTTCTGGGCTATGGCTACACCTTC.

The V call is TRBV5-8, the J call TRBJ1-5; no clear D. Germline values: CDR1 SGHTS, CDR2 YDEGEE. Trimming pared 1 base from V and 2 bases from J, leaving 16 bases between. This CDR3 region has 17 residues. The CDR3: CASSLLLQDWGNQPQHF. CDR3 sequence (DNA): TGTGCCAGCAGCTTGTTATTGCAAGATTGGGGCAATCAGCCCCAGCATTTT.